Listed below are T cell receptor beta chains from one sample, sequenced in a study of T-cell memory formation after mild COVID-19. TCRdb re-analysed the 5' RACE reads in MiXCR, keeping a single row per CDR3 protein. The table has roughly 220,000 distinct CDR3 sequences, 9% to 10% seen once. Sequenced material: PBMCs or a T cell subset sorted from them (not recorded which). Receptors originate from a man younger than 30 who had mild COVID-19 (a few samples of this study predate the infection). Cell type and time point are not known. Each CDR3 is given with its conserved first and last residue. Fields, in order: V gene, D gene, clone size, J gene, CDR3 protein, CDR3 DNA. D genes are given only for firm matches. A clone size is listed for some rows: how often the clone was seen (once, few, many), or a class if it is expanded.

V gene: TRBV29-1
D gene: NA
clone size: NA
J gene: TRBJ2-2
CDR3 protein: CSVEEENTGELFF
CDR3 DNA: TGCAGCGTTGAAGAGGAAAACACCGGGGAGCTGTTTTTT

V gene: TRBV27
D gene: NA
clone size: NA
J gene: TRBJ1-1
CDR3 protein: CASSLSRGVHTEAFF
CDR3 DNA: TGTGCCAGCAGTTTGTCCAGGGGTGTTCACACTGAAGCTTTCTTT

V gene: TRBV7-9
D gene: TRBD1
clone size: few
J gene: TRBJ1-2
CDR3 protein: CASSKRGGQGRDYTF
CDR3 DNA: TGTGCCAGCAGCAAAAGGGGAGGACAGGGACGCGACTACACCTTC

V gene: TRBV4-3
D gene: NA
clone size: many
J gene: TRBJ1-6
CDR3 protein: CASSQDYNSPLHF
CDR3 DNA: TGCGCCAGCAGCCAGGACTATAATTCACCCCTCCACTTT

V gene: TRBV9
D gene: NA
clone size: few
J gene: TRBJ2-3
CDR3 protein: CASSNTRGGLDTQYF
CDR3 DNA: TGTGCCAGCAGCAATACTAGGGGAGGTTTAGATACGCAGTATTTT

V gene: TRBV29-1
D gene: NA
clone size: NA
J gene: TRBJ1-2
CDR3 protein: CSAGPRSSGYTF
CDR3 DNA: TGCAGCGCGGGACCGCGTAGTAGTGGCTACACCTTC

V gene: TRBV4-1
D gene: TRBD1
clone size: many
J gene: TRBJ1-5
CDR3 protein: CASSQAPGQRPNQPQHF
CDR3 DNA: TGCGCCAGCAGCCAAGCTCCGGGACAGCGACCCAATCAGCCCCAGCATTTT

V gene: TRBV10-3
D gene: TRBD2
clone size: NA
J gene: TRBJ2-1
CDR3 protein: CATLAGGRNEQFF
CDR3 DNA: TGTGCCACCCTAGCGGGGGGGCGAAATGAGCAGTTCTTC

V gene: TRBV9
D gene: NA
clone size: NA
J gene: TRBJ1-5
CDR3 protein: CASSQTGSRQPQHF
CDR3 DNA: TGTGCCAGCAGCCAGACAGGATCTCGCCAGCCCCAGCATTTT

V gene: TRBV11-2
D gene: TRBD1
clone size: few
J gene: TRBJ2-1
CDR3 protein: CASRPYRGLHNEQFF
CDR3 DNA: TGTGCCAGCAGACCTTACAGGGGGCTCCACAATGAGCAGTTCTTC

V gene: TRBV29-1
D gene: NA
clone size: NA
J gene: TRBJ1-1
CDR3 protein: CSVRGRISGTEAFF
CDR3 DNA: TGCAGCGTTCGGGGGAGAATATCGGGCACTGAAGCTTTCTTT

V gene: TRBV28
D gene: TRBD1
clone size: NA
J gene: TRBJ2-5
CDR3 protein: CASSAPGTGQETQYF
CDR3 DNA: TGTGCCAGCAGCGCCCCCGGGACAGGGCAAGAGACCCAGTACTTC

V gene: TRBV25-1
D gene: NA
clone size: NA
J gene: TRBJ2-1
CDR3 protein: CASMGPFGDHEQFF
CDR3 DNA: TGTGCCAGCATGGGACCCTTCGGGGATCATGAGCAGTTCTTC

V gene: TRBV12-3/TRBV12-4
D gene: TRBD1
clone size: many
J gene: TRBJ2-4
CDR3 protein: CASRGTGGIQYF
CDR3 DNA: TGTGCCAGCAGAGGGACAGGGGGCATTCAGTACTTC

V gene: TRBV10-3
D gene: TRBD1
clone size: NA
J gene: TRBJ1-5
CDR3 protein: CATSLDRDWNQPQHF
CDR3 DNA: TGTGCCACTTCTCTGGACAGGGATTGGAATCAGCCCCAGCATTTT

V gene: TRBV25-1
D gene: NA
clone size: NA
J gene: TRBJ1-2
CDR3 protein: CASRDIYGYTF
CDR3 DNA: TGTGCCAGCAGGGACATCTATGGCTACACCTTC

V gene: TRBV12-3/TRBV12-4
D gene: NA
clone size: many
J gene: TRBJ2-1
CDR3 protein: CASSLRGLYNEQFF
CDR3 DNA: TGTGCCAGCAGTTTAAGGGGACTTTACAATGAGCAGTTCTTC

V gene: TRBV6-5
D gene: NA
clone size: few
J gene: TRBJ1-3
CDR3 protein: CASSYSGSHTIYF
CDR3 DNA: TGTGCCAGCAGTTACTCTGGCAGCCACACCATATATTTT

V gene: TRBV20-1
D gene: TRBD2
clone size: NA
J gene: TRBJ2-1
CDR3 protein: CSARDRLAGAIYNEQFF
CDR3 DNA: TGCAGTGCTAGAGATCGACTAGCGGGGGCAATTTACAATGAGCAGTTCTTC

V gene: TRBV4-3
D gene: NA
clone size: NA
J gene: TRBJ2-5
CDR3 protein: CASSQEYRGAQETQYF
CDR3 DNA: TGCGCCAGCAGCCAAGAATACCGGGGGGCACAAGAGACCCAGTACTTC

V gene: TRBV18
D gene: NA
clone size: NA
J gene: TRBJ1-1
CDR3 protein: CASSPRDPTLNTEAFF
CDR3 DNA: TGTGCCAGCTCTCCGAGGGACCCGACATTGAACACTGAAGCTTTCTTT

V gene: TRBV11-2
D gene: TRBD2
clone size: few
J gene: TRBJ2-2
CDR3 protein: CASSPRQTRTSGGRGFAGELFF
CDR3 DNA: TGTGCCAGCAGCCCCCGACAAACTCGGACTAGCGGGGGCCGAGGGTTCGCCGGGGAGCTGTTTTTT

V gene: TRBV20-1
D gene: NA
clone size: NA
J gene: TRBJ2-7
CDR3 protein: CSARDLFGDEQYF
CDR3 DNA: TGCAGTGCTAGAGATCTCTTCGGGGACGAGCAGTACTTC

V gene: TRBV28
D gene: NA
clone size: NA
J gene: TRBJ1-3
CDR3 protein: CASSQGTGNTIYF
CDR3 DNA: TGTGCCAGCAGTCAGGGAACGGGAAACACCATATATTTT

V gene: TRBV18
D gene: NA
clone size: NA
J gene: TRBJ1-1
CDR3 protein: CASSRDRYTEAFF
CDR3 DNA: TGTGCCAGCTCGCGAGACAGGTACACTGAAGCTTTCTTT

V gene: TRBV4-3
D gene: TRBD1
clone size: few
J gene: TRBJ1-1
CDR3 protein: CASSHPDRDTEAFF
CDR3 DNA: TGCGCCAGCAGCCATCCCGACAGGGACACTGAAGCTTTCTTT

V gene: TRBV5-1
D gene: TRBD2
clone size: NA
J gene: TRBJ2-5
CDR3 protein: CASSFGLAGFQETQYF
CDR3 DNA: TGCGCCAGCAGCTTTGGACTAGCGGGGTTCCAAGAGACCCAGTACTTC

V gene: TRBV10-1
D gene: NA
clone size: NA
J gene: TRBJ2-3
CDR3 protein: CASSLNSADTQYF
CDR3 DNA: TGCGCCAGCAGCCTTAATAGCGCAGATACGCAGTATTTT

V gene: TRBV24-1
D gene: TRBD2
clone size: NA
J gene: TRBJ2-5
CDR3 protein: CATSAGGQETQYF
CDR3 DNA: TGTGCCACCAGTGCGGGGGGCCAAGAGACCCAGTACTTC